The clone carrying this T cell receptor beta chain came up once. CDR3 length: 12 amino acids. The germline V and J ends were trimmed by 2 bases and 7 bases, with 8 bases remaining between them. Germline-derived CDR1 and CDR2 are SGHAT and FQNNGV. TCRdb redid the calling of the 5' RACE reads with MiXCR, one entry per CDR3 protein. The sample yields about 5,200 distinct CDR3 sequences, about two thirds seen once. This chain joins TRBV11-2 and TRBJ1-2, with D unclear. The TCR originated in a female donor with breast cancer. Input material: naive CD4+ T cells sorted from blood. Regarding subset: naive CD4+ T cells, CD4+CD45RA+CD25-. CDR3 residues: CASSLSTSGYTF. The CDR3 region has the DNA TGTGCCAGCAGCTTATCTACTTCTGGCTACACCTTC.